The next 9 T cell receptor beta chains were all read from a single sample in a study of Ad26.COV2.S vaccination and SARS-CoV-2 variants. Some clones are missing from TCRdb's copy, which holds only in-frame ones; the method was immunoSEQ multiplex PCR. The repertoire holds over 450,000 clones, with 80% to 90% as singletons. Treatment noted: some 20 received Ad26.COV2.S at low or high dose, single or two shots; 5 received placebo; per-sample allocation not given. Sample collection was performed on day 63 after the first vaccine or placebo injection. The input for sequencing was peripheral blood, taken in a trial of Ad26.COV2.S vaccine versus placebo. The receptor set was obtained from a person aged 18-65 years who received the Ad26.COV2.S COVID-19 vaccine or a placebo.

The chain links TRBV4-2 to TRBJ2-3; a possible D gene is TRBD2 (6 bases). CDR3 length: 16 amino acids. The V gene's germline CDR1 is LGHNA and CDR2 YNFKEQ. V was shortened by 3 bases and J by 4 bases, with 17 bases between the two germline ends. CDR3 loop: CASSHRTSQGSDTQYF. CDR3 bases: TGTGCCAGCAGCCACCGAACTAGCCAAGGCTCAGATACGCAGTATTTT.

CDR3: CASSLAGPVRTGNTIYF. The CDR3 coding sequence is TGTGCCAGCAGCTTAGCAGGGCCGGTTAGGACTGGAAACACCATATATTTT. This rearrangement joins TRBV7-6 to TRBJ1-3; no firm D call. CDR1 SGHVS and CDR2 FNYEAQ come from the germline V gene. The CDR3 runs 17 residues. V lost 0 bases and J lost 2, with 14 bases in between.

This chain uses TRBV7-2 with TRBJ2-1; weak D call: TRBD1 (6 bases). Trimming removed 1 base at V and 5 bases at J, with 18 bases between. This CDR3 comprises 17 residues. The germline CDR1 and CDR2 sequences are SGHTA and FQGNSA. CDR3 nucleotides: TGTGCCAGCAGCTTAGGTGCCCCGGGACATACCAACAATGAGCAGTTCTTC. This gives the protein CASSLGAPGHTNNEQFF.

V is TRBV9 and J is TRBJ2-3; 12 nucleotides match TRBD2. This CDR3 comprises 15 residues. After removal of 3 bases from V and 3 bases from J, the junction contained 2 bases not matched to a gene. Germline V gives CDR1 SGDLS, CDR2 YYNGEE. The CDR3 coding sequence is TGTGCCAGCAGCGCACTAGCGGGAGGAACAGATACGCAGTATTTT. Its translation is CASSALAGGTDTQYF.

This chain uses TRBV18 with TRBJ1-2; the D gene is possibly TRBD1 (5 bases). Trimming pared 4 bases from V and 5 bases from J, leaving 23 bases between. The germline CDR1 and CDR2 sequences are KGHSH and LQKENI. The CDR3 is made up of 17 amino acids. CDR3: CASSQQVAGRTGYGYTF. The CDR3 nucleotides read TGTGCCAGCTCACAACAGGTCGCAGGAAGGACGGGGTATGGCTACACCTTC.

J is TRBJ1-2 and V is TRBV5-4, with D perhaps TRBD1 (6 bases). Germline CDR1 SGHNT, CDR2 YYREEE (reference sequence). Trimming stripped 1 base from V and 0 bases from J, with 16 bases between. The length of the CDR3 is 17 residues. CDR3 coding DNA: TGTGCCAGCAGCTTGATGACAGGACAACCGACTAACTATGGCTACACCTTC. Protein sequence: CASSLMTGQPTNYGYTF.

CDR3 coding DNA: TGCAGTGCTGGTCGCTACAATGAGCAGTTCTTC. This codes for CSAGRYNEQFF. The rearrangement joins TRBV20-1 to TRBJ2-1; no firm D call. V was clipped by 5 bases and J by 3 bases, with 5 bases between them. This CDR3 has 11 amino acids. The germline V gene encodes CDR1 DFQATT and CDR2 SNEGSKA (reference sequence).

The CDR3 nucleotides read TGCAGTGCTCTAGTCGTCACCCTCCCGTATTTT. Protein sequence: CSALVVTLPYF. The gene calls are TRBV20-1 and TRBJ2-3; D uncertain. Germline loops: CDR1 DFQATT, CDR2 SNEGSKA (reference sequence). Deletions cut 5 bases from V and 14 bases from J, with 17 bases between. CDR3 length equals 11 residues.

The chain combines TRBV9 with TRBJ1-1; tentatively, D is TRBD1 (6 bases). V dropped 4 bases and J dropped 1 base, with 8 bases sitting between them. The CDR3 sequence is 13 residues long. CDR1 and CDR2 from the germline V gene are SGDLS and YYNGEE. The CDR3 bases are TGTGCCAGCAGCCAGGGACAGAACACTGAAGCTTTCTTT. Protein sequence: CASSQGQNTEAFF.